These 21 T cell receptor beta chains originate from one sample sequenced in a study of B cell selection in AIRE deficiency. The data were produced by immunoSEQ multiplex PCR, yet TCRdb's version contains in-frame clones alone and is incomplete. The sample contains about 22,000 clones, around 93% of which appear only once. Regulatory T cells were sorted as CD4+CD25hiCD127low/negative cells. Material: Tregs sorted from PBMCs. The source of these receptors is a human donor with AIRE deficiency.

This clone was seen only once. The V gene is TRBV6-5, the J gene TRBJ1-2, with D perhaps matching TRBD1 (6 bases). Trimming stripped 5 bases from V and 8 bases from J, with 18 bases between. Germline CDR1 is MNHEY and CDR2 is SVGAGI. CDR3 length: 14 amino acids. The CDR3 DNA reads TGTGCCAGCAGTCCTCAGGGGCCCAGGGGAGGCTACACCTTC. It translates to CASSPQGPRGGYTF.

The CDR3 reads CAISESGYEQYF. The CDR3 coding sequence is TGTGCCATCAGTGAGTCGGGCTACGAGCAGTACTTC. The J gene is TRBJ2-7, the V gene TRBV10-3; the D is unclear. CDR1 and CDR2 (germline): ENHRY, SYGVKD. V was shortened by 0 bases and J by 3 bases, with 3 bases between the two germline ends. CDR3 length equals 12 residues.

The chain recombines TRBV5-4 with TRBJ2-3, with TRBD2 matching over 10 bases. The CDR3 covers 18 residues. The germline V gene encodes CDR1 SGHNT and CDR2 YYREEE (reference sequence). V trimming: 0 bases; J trimming: 3 bases; junction bases outside the gene matches: 10. The CDR3 DNA reads as TGTGCCAGCAGCTTGGCATCCTTAGCGGGAGGTTTGACAGATACGCAGTATTTT. Protein sequence: CASSLASLAGGLTDTQYF.

V usage is TRBV7-2 and J usage is TRBJ2-6; TRBD1 matches 9 bases. Germline assignment: CDR1 SGHTA and CDR2 FQGNSA. CDR3 size: 18 residues. J lost 2 bases, V lost 4 bases, and 9 bases had no gene match. The CDR3 reads CASSWQGQGATGANVLTF. For the CDR3, the DNA is TGTGCCAGCAGCTGGCAGGGACAGGGTGCGACTGGGGCCAACGTCCTGACTTTC. Using reference TRBV7-2 and TRBJ2-6 for the parts outside the CDR3, the full variable domain is GAGVSQSPSNKVTEKGKDVELRCDPISGHTALYWYRQSLGQGLEFLIYFQGNSAPDKSGLPSDRFSAERTGGSVSTLTIQRTQQEDSAVYLCASSWQGQGATGANVLTFGAGSRLTVL.

On this clone: The same CDR3 is also encoded by other DNA sequences in this sample. The chain has TRBV20-1 and TRBJ2-7, with D unresolved. The germline gives CDR1 DFQATT, CDR2 SNEGSKA (reference sequence). This CDR3 is 10 amino acids long. Trimming took 3 bases from V and 4 from J, leaving 4 bases between them. This chain's CDR3 is CSARGYEQYF. The CDR3 DNA follows: TGCAGTGCTAGGGGGTACGAGCAGTACTTC.

This clone has a handful of counts. J is TRBJ2-4 and V is TRBV5-4, with 9 bases matching TRBD1. The germline gives CDR1 SGHNT, CDR2 YYREEE (reference sequence). This CDR3 is 15 amino acids long. Losses at the gene ends were 1 base for V and 1 base for J; bases not matched to a gene: 0. As DNA, the CDR3 is TGTGCCAGCAGCTTGACAGGGGGCGCCAAAAACATTCAGTACTTC. It specifies CASSLTGGAKNIQYF.

The V and J genes are TRBV7-6 and TRBJ1-4, with 8 bases aligning to TRBD1. This CDR3 is built from 18 residues. Germline V gene data show CDR1 as SGHVS and CDR2 as FNYEAQ. V gave up 1 base and J gave up 8 bases; unmatched junction bases: 15. The CDR3 sequence: CASSLGFRQGRFGEKLFF. DNA for the CDR3: TGTGCCAGCAGCTTAGGATTCAGACAGGGGCGATTTGGGGAAAAACTGTTTTTT.

The gene calls are TRBV15 and TRBJ2-7, with 7 nucleotides matching TRBD1. The germline V gene has CDR1 LNHNV and CDR2 YYDKDF (reference sequence). Trimming cost V 0 bases and J 3 bases; bases outside gene matches: 5. The CDR3 is made up of 15 amino acids. The CDR3 sequence: CATSRDRQGHYEQYF. DNA of the CDR3: TGTGCCACCAGCAGAGATAGACAGGGACACTACGAGCAGTACTTC.

This clone has a single count. The chain employs TRBV5-1 and TRBJ1-1; D is unclear. The germline gives CDR1 SGHRS, CDR2 YFSETQ. Trimming pared 0 bases from V and 4 bases from J, leaving 7 bases between. CDR3 length: 13 amino acids. CDR3 sequence: CASSLEASTEAFF. In DNA, the CDR3 is TGCGCCAGCAGCTTGGAGGCGAGCACTGAAGCTTTCTTT. Drawing the rest from reference TRBV5-1 and TRBJ1-1, the complete variable domain is KAGVTQTPRYLIKTRGQQVTLSCSPISGHRSVSWYQQTPGQGLQFLFEYFSETQRNKGNFPGRFSGRQFSNSRSEMNVSTLELGDSALYLCASSLEASTEAFFGQGTRLTVV.

The chain joins TRBV5-1 to TRBJ2-1; a possible D gene is TRBD2 (5 bases). Trimming removed 2 bases at V and 3 bases at J, with 12 bases between. The germline V gene encodes CDR1 SGHRS and CDR2 YFSETQ. The CDR3 is 15 residues long. CDR3 coding DNA: TGCGCCAGCAGCTTAGAGGGAGAGGTCTACAATGAGCAGTTCTTC. It translates to CASSLEGEVYNEQFF.

This clone was found once. The chain employs TRBV11-2 and TRBJ2-3; D uncertain. Per germline, CDR1 SGHAT and CDR2 FQNNGV. This CDR3 is 12 amino acids long. V was shortened by 5 bases and J by 0 bases, with 3 bases between the two germline ends. The CDR3 protein is CASSPSTDTQYF. CDR3 nucleotides: TGTGCCAGCAGCCCCAGCACAGATACGCAGTATTTT.

The chain links TRBV5-1 to TRBJ2-2; no firm D call. V shed 0 bases and J shed 1 base, with 7 bases lying between them. This CDR3 has 15 residues. Per germline, CDR1 SGHRS and CDR2 YFSETQ. CDR3: CASSLGRENTGELFF. CDR3 DNA: TGCGCCAGCAGCTTGGGGAGAGAGAACACCGGGGAGCTGTTTTTT.

The chain has TRBV11-2 and TRBJ2-7; 12 nucleotides line up with TRBD1. The junction had 6 bases not matched to a gene; V was cut back by 6 bases and J by 6 bases. CDR3 length equals 14 residues. Per germline, CDR1 SGHAT and CDR2 FQNNGV. CDR3 nucleotide sequence: TGTGCCAGCAGAACCGGGACAGGGGGCTTCGAGCAGTACTTC. It is translated as CASRTGTGGFEQYF.

V is TRBV11-2 and J is TRBJ2-5, with D possibly being TRBD2 (5 bases). The CDR3 consists of 16 residues. Per germline, CDR1 SGHAT and CDR2 FQNNGV. The ends were cut back, 1 base at V and 1 base at J, with 13 bases in the middle. CDR3 DNA sequence: TGTGCCAGCAGCTTAGGCGTTTCGGGGAGCCAAGAGACCCAGTACTTC. It is translated as CASSLGVSGSQETQYF.

J is TRBJ2-1 and V is TRBV29-1, with a weak D call TRBD1 (5 bases). From germline, CDR1 is SQVTM and CDR2 ANQGSEA. Deletions cut 6 bases from V and 10 bases from J, with 19 bases between. CDR3 length equals 13 residues. CDR3 sequence: CSVHLVGAGEQFF. The CDR3 bases are TGCAGCGTCCACCTAGTAGGGGCAGGGGAGCAGTTCTTC.

The chain couples TRBV19 to TRBJ2-2, with 7 bases identical to TRBD1. CDR1 and CDR2 (germline): LNHDA, SQIVND (reference sequence). This CDR3 is 15 amino acids long. Losses at the gene ends were 5 bases for V and 4 bases for J; bases not matched to a gene: 7. CDR3 sequence reads: CASSLRDSRTGELFF. In DNA, the CDR3 is TGTGCCAGTAGTCTCCGGGACAGCCGCACCGGGGAGCTGTTTTTT.

The genes are TRBV2 and TRBJ2-1, with 10 bases lining up with TRBD1. CDR1 and CDR2 from the germline V gene are SNHLY and FYNNEI. Trimming cost V 5 bases and J 4 bases; bases outside gene matches: 2. The CDR3 sequence is 14 residues long. The CDR3 reads CASSMDRGYNEQFF. CDR3 nucleotides: TGTGCCAGCAGTATGGACAGGGGGTACAATGAGCAGTTCTTC.

The chain uses TRBV29-1 and TRBJ1-2, with TRBD1 matching over 7 bases. The V segment lost 0 bases and the J segment 4 bases; nucleotides outside the gene matches: 2. Germline CDR1 is SQVTM and CDR2 is ANQGSEA. This CDR3 comprises 13 residues. CDR3 DNA sequence: TGCAGCGTTGAAGAGGACAGGCTCTATGGCTACACCTTC. Protein: CSVEEDRLYGYTF.

The J gene is TRBJ2-3, the V gene TRBV6-5; TRBD1 might be the D (6 bases). CDR1 is MNHEY, CDR2 SVGAGI, per germline. Trimming took 7 bases from V and 2 from J, leaving 16 bases between them. The CDR3 has 15 residues. Here the CDR3 reads CASTRQAGDTDTQYF. The CDR3 region has the DNA TGTGCCAGCACCAGACAGGCTGGGGACACAGATACGCAGTATTTT.

The genes are TRBV5-1 and TRBJ2-7; D remains unclear. The germline CDR1 and CDR2 sequences are SGHRS and YFSETQ. CDR3 length: 14 amino acids. Trimming left V 4 bases short and J 11 bases short, with 22 bases between. The CDR3 protein is CASSPTTQSPTEYF. The CDR3 DNA reads as TGCGCCAGCAGCCCGACCACCCAGAGCCCGACCGAGTACTTC.

V gene TRBV9 combines with J gene TRBJ1-3, with D unresolved. This CDR3 region has 15 residues. Germline CDR1 and CDR2: SGDLS and YYNGEE. The V and J ends lost 2 bases and 4 bases respectively, with 13 bases between them. CDR3 sequence: CASSVSPGKGNTIYF. As DNA, the CDR3 is TGTGCCAGCAGCGTCTCTCCGGGGAAAGGAAACACCATATATTTT.